This record concerns one TCR beta chain sequence. The antigen remains undetermined. Unique molecular identifiers were built into the TCRbeta library. MiXCR, run by TCRdb on the PCR reads, gives a single entry per CDR3 protein. Of around 580,000 distinct CDR3 sequences in the sample, around 27% were seen once. This specimen comes from a study of T-cell reconstitution after alpha-beta-depleted transplantation in children. Study results and caveats: After transplant, at about two months, alpha-beta T cells were reportedly derived from several hundred expanded graft clones. Some patients showed high day-60 TCRbeta diversity, which derived from surviving recipient T cells and thymic progenitors. At the one-year point after transplant, T-cell counts and TCRbeta diversity were found to come mostly from T cells that had been newly produced.

V shed 6 bases and J 6 bases; nucleotides not matched to a gene: 10. CDR3 length: 13 residues. In germline, CDR1 is DFQATT, CDR2 SNEGSKA (reference sequence). The sample was PBMCs, taken before TCRalphabeta/CD19-depleted stem cell transplant. This TCR derives from a boy in the first two years of life with Wiskott-Aldrich syndrome, due to receive a stem cell transplant. The chain is built from TRBV20-1 and TRBJ2-7, with 8 bases matching TRBD2. The CDR3 DNA reads TGCAGTGCCGAGCGGACTAGCAGCCTCGAGCAGTACTTC. It encodes CSAERTSSLEQYF.